The following is a T cell receptor (beta chain) sequence with its context. Its antigen is currently not known. No base qualities exist here, and no much larger clone lies one base off it. V loses 2 bases at its end and J loses 7 bases; junction bases beyond the gene matches: 9. Its CDR3 holds 15 amino acids, cysteine through phenylalanine. Just CDR3 DNA is preserved here, 45 bases in frame from base 1. From the germline V gene, CDR1 is SGHVS and CDR2 is FQNEAQ. This specimen comes from a study of shared clonotypes between healthy human individuals (dated by TCRdb to the early 2020s). With respect to the entire study: A couple of women and three men aged 18 to 49 years were included in the cohort. For each donor, three plates each were used for CD4 naive and CD4 memory, two plates were used for CD8 naive, and one plate was used for CD8 memory. Between about 0.94 and 10 billion PBMCs per donor were obtained by leukapheresis. Libraries were prepared and TCR repertoires were sequenced by different laboratories using diverse techniques, in order to increase sequencing depth and limit assay-specific biases. To estimate repertoire size and how much clonotype sharing occurs between individuals, the study deeply sequenced the blood TCR repertoires of about 5 healthy adults.

Overall study outcomes, separate from this receptor: When a few donors were compared, the shared fraction of clonotypes was about 5.2% for naive CD4, 3.5% to 4% for naive CD8, 2% to 2.5% for memory CD4, and 0.4% for memory CD8. Because the study included a small number of donors, the genetic and exposure-history diversity represented was limited. Sampling was restricted to blood, and TCR repertoires in tissues likely differ from the TCR repertoires found in blood. Estimated clonotype richness was generally larger for naive than for memory subsets. Rarefaction of sorted-subset datasets indicated incomplete sequencing despite the large sequencing depth. Clonotypes shared by all four sorted-subset donors showed higher generation probabilities than non-shared clonotypes. Pairwise subsampling led to the expectation that sequencing depth would affect the degree of clonotype sharing among donors.

CD8 naive samples were obtained by positive selection for CCR7 among CD45RO-negative cells, yielding a CD45RA+CCR7+ population from which TemRA cells were excluded. Donors were healthy HIV-negative adults with no recently reported acute infections or vaccinations. Every donor was a Caucasian adult living in Nashville, Tennessee, USA. After blood collection by leukapheresis, PBMCs were isolated using Ficoll-Histopaque density gradient centrifugation and then cryopreserved in the vapor phase of liquid nitrogen. Analytical flow cytometry was used to check the purity and quantity of every magnetically sorted T cell population. Genomic DNA was isolated from each sorted fraction and quantified by UV absorbance on a Nanodrop 2000c. TCR CDR3 regions were amplified from genomic DNA by multiplex PCR using the deep immunoSEQ assay. For each cell subset, the extracted genomic DNA was distributed evenly across all wells of several immunoSEQ 96-well plates, and each plate served as one replicate. Each replicate PCR for sorted subsets received about 180 ng genomic DNA, equal to roughly 30,000 T cell genomes. Purified libraries were measured with a Qubit 3.0 fluorometer, size-checked on a Bioanalyzer 2100, and measured again with the KAPA Library Quantification kit. A separate single-read 150-cycle Illumina NextSeq 550 flow cell was used to sequence each immunoSEQ 96-well plate. Concerning the study's data processing: Because only junctional sequences without quality scores were contained in the immunoSEQ output, filtering matching that applied to full-length reads could not be performed. To assign V/J genes and CDR3, sequences were annotated against IMGT germline references using PyIR, a Python wrapper for IgBLAST v1.9. Reads with weak V/J assignments (E-value above 1e-6), missing CDR3, stop codons, out-of-frame junctions, or ambiguous translated residues were removed. V3J clonotypes were defined by identical inferred V gene, J gene, and CDR3 amino acid sequence. The percentage overlap between two repertoires was calculated by dividing the number of shared unique clonotypes by the size of the smaller repertoire. Three approaches were used to assess repertoire richness: RTK rarefaction, the Chao1 estimator, and Recon v2.1 estimates of unobserved clonotypes. Generation probabilities for all TCRbeta clonotypes obtained by the gDNA method from a few donors were computed using OLGA. TCRdb carries this immuneACCESS record with in-frame sequences only. Its versions omit some clonotypes, under half of them owing to an unresolved V gene in the studies checked, with the rest unexplained. That table furnishes V, J and clone size, whereas the DNA furnished D and trimming. Within this sample are around 2,100,000 clones, with roughly 95% of them counted one time only. The ten top clones hold 1% to 1.5% of the sample.

In this chain, TRBV7-8 is recombined with TRBJ2-7; a stretch of 9 junction bases matches TRBD1. The TCR originated in a man between 18 and 35 years old in good health. The specimen sequenced was naive CD8+ T cells sorted from blood. Read against the paper, the sample's cell subset or site label means: CD45RA+CCR7+. CDR3 loop: CASSLNPGQGKEQYF. DNA sequence: TGTGCCAGCAGCTTAAATCCGGGACAGGGCAAAGAGCAGTACTTC.